Shown below are 26 T cell receptor beta chains from a single sample sequenced in a study of CD8+CD57+ T cells in acquired aplastic anemia. All patients picked for sequencing had shown, by flow cytometry, an expansion of CD8+CD57+ cells. TCR beta VDJ and CDR3 profiling used genomic DNA as template. TCRdb used MiXCR to reprocess the reads, holding one entry per CDR3 protein. The table shows around 150,000 distinct CDR3 sequences, with around 75% occurring only once. Sequenced input: sorted CD4+, CD8+, or CD8+CD57+ T cells (not recorded which) from PBMCs. These receptor sequences come from a human donor with aplastic anemia.

This clonotype was seen many times. The chain combines TRBV4-1 with TRBJ2-7; no reliable D call. This CDR3 is built from 14 residues. The ends were cut back, 0 bases at V and 5 bases at J, with 11 bases in the middle. Looked up from germline, CDR1 is MGHRA and CDR2 is YSYEKL. CDR3 sequence (DNA): TGCGCCAGCAGCCAAGAAGTTCCTATAAACGAGCAGTACTTC. Translation: CASSQEVPINEQYF.

The chain uses TRBV10-3 and TRBJ2-7; D possibly corresponds to TRBD1 (5 bases). This CDR3 comprises 13 residues. V lost 3 bases and J lost 6, with 12 bases in between. Germline CDR1 ENHRY, CDR2 SYGVKD. Here the CDR3 reads CAISDNQGSEQYF. Written as DNA, the CDR3 is TGTGCCATCAGTGATAATCAGGGATCCGAGCAGTACTTC.

J is TRBJ1-5 and V is TRBV20-1; TRBD1 might be the D (5 bases). The CDR3 has 14 residues. Trimming pared 0 bases from V and 7 bases from J, leaving 13 bases between. Per germline, CDR1 DFQATT and CDR2 SNEGSKA (reference sequence). The CDR3 reads CSARDGRGEQPQHF. For the CDR3, the DNA is TGCAGTGCTAGAGATGGGCGGGGGGAGCAGCCCCAGCATTTT.

On this clonotype itself: A read error may produce the germline difference seen at one junction end. The CDR3 protein is CASSLASEQYF. CDR3 sequence (DNA): TGTGCCAGCAGCTTGGCGAGCGAGCAGTACTTC. The chain links TRBV5-1 to TRBJ2-7; D is unresolved. There are 11 residues in the CDR3. The germline V gene encodes CDR1 SGHRS and CDR2 YFSETQ.

There are a few counts of this clonotype. The chain combines TRBV5-6 with TRBJ2-5; 10 bases match TRBD2. The germline CDR1 and CDR2 sequences are SGHDT and YYEEEE. Trimming cost V 5 bases and J 5 bases; bases outside gene matches: 3. The CDR3 covers 13 residues. The CDR3 loop reads CASRTSGRETQYF. Written as DNA, the CDR3 is TGTGCCAGCAGGACTAGCGGGCGGGAGACCCAGTACTTC.

V is TRBV7-8 and J is TRBJ2-7; D may correspond to TRBD1 or TRBD2 (6 bases each). The germline V gene has CDR1 SGHVS and CDR2 FQNEAQ. Between the trimmed V and J ends, which lost 2 bases and 10 bases, there was a span of 15 bases. This CDR3 region has 13 residues. The CDR3 loop is CASSLLPWGAQYV. The CDR3 DNA reads TGTGCCAGCAGCTTACTCCCTTGGGGGGCTCAGTACGTC.

Remarks on this clonotype: One end of the junction does not line up with germline, which may come from a read error. V and J are TRBV5-5 and TRBJ2-7; D gene uncertain. Per the germline V gene, CDR1 is SGHKS and CDR2 is YYEKEE (reference sequence). The CDR3 covers 11 residues. The CDR3 DNA reads TGTGCCAGCGGCTTCTCCGCGGCGCAGTACTTC. Protein sequence: CASGFSAAQYF.

This clonotype has only a few counts. V and J are TRBV20-1 and TRBJ1-1; no firm D call. The CDR3 totals 11 residues. The V end lost 1 base, the J end lost 5 bases, and 5 bases lay between the germline ends. Germline V gene lookup returns CDR1 DFQATT and CDR2 SNEGSKA (reference sequence). CDR3 DNA: TGCAGTGCTAGAGGGTTAACTGAAGCTTTCTTT. It is translated as CSARGLTEAFF.

The chain uses TRBV5-1 and TRBJ1-2; 9 bases agree with TRBD1. J lost 3 bases, V lost 3 bases, and 6 bases had no gene match. The CDR3 sequence is 15 residues long. Germline CDR1 is SGHRS and CDR2 is YFSETQ. The CDR3 DNA sequence: TGCGCCAGCAGCTCCTGGACAGGGGATGACTATGGCTACACCTTC. Protein: CASSSWTGDDYGYTF.

The rearrangement joins TRBV7-9 to TRBJ2-7, with TRBD1 as a possible D gene (6 bases). The CDR3 runs 13 residues. Germline-derived CDR1 and CDR2 are SEHNR and FQNEAQ (reference sequence). Trimming stripped 6 bases from V and 9 bases from J, with 18 bases between. The CDR3 reads CASRSGLPGAQYF. The CDR3, as DNA: TGTGCCAGCAGATCAGGGCTTCCAGGGGCGCAGTACTTC.

Points on this clonotype: The germline gene is not matched at one end of the junction; a read error may be the cause. V is TRBV2 and J is TRBJ2-3; TRBD2 matches 13 bases. This CDR3 is built from 16 residues. Germline loops: CDR1 SNHLY, CDR2 FYNNEI. This CDR3 reads CASGEVGTSGADTQYF. CDR3 DNA sequence: TGTGCCAGCGGTGAAGTCGGGACTAGCGGGGCAGATACGCAGTATTTT.

This clonotype has ten or more counts. The chain employs TRBV5-6 and TRBJ1-1, with unresolved D. CDR3 length: 15 amino acids. CDR1 SGHDT and CDR2 YYEEEE come from the germline V gene. Deletions cut 4 bases from V and 3 bases from J, with 16 bases between. The CDR3 nucleotides read TGTGCCAGCAGCCCAGAGGCCGACCGGGACACTGAAGCTTTCTTT. This gives the protein CASSPEADRDTEAFF.

V gene TRBV19 combines with J gene TRBJ2-7; the match to TRBD1 covers 9 bases. Germline-derived CDR1 and CDR2 are LNHDA and SQIVND (reference sequence). The J segment lost 3 bases and the V segment lost 3 bases, leaving 6 bases of the junction unmatched. This CDR3 has 15 residues. The CDR3 protein is CASSISGTGYYEQYF. The DNA for the CDR3 is TGTGCCAGTAGTATTTCCGGGACAGGGTACTACGAGCAGTACTTC.

This sequence joins TRBV29-1 and TRBJ2-7; no clear D. Trimming left V 2 bases short and J 0 bases short, with 8 bases between. The CDR3 covers 13 residues. Germline V gene data show CDR1 as SQVTM and CDR2 as ANQGSEA. DNA of the CDR3: TGCAGCGTTGAACAGTTAAGCTCCTACGAGCAGTACTTC. This codes for CSVEQLSSYEQYF.

This rearrangement joins TRBV2 to TRBJ2-1, with 7 bases identical to TRBD1. The CDR3 has 11 amino acids. The junction had 2 bases not matched to a gene; V was cut back by 8 bases and J by 7 bases. In germline, CDR1 is SNHLY, CDR2 FYNNEI. CDR3 DNA sequence: TGTGCCAGCCAGGGGGTAAATGAGCAGTTCTTC. Residues: CASQGVNEQFF.

This rearrangement joins TRBV7-9 to TRBJ2-7; 8 bases align to TRBD1. The CDR3 contains 17 residues. Losses at the gene ends were 5 bases for V and 2 bases for J; bases not matched to a gene: 14. Germline CDR1 and CDR2: SEHNR and FQNEAQ (reference sequence). CDR3 protein: CASSDSIVQGVTYEQYF. The DNA for the CDR3 is TGTGCCAGCAGCGATTCCATCGTACAGGGGGTGACCTACGAGCAGTACTTC. Variable domain in full (rest from reference TRBV7-9 and TRBJ2-7): DTGVSQNPRHKITKRGQNVTFRCDPISEHNRLYWYRQTLGQGPEFLTYFQNEAQLEKSRLLSDRFSAERPKGSFSTLEIQRTEQGDSAMYLCASSDSIVQGVTYEQYFGPGTRLTVT.

This chain joins TRBV24-1 and TRBJ2-7; TRBD1 aligns across 10 bases. This CDR3 is built from 16 residues. Germline V gene lookup returns CDR1 KGHDR and CDR2 SFDVKD. V dropped 8 bases and J dropped 0; count of bases not matched to a gene: 9. The CDR3 loop reads CATMRGGQGPSYEQYF. The CDR3 coding sequence is TGTGCCACCATGAGGGGGGGACAGGGGCCCTCCTACGAGCAGTACTTC.

The chain recombines TRBV19 with TRBJ1-2, with D perhaps TRBD1 (6 bases). V lost 6 bases, J lost 4 bases, and 15 bases lay in between. The CDR3 consists of 14 residues. Germline V gene data show CDR1 as LNHDA and CDR2 as SQIVND (reference sequence). The CDR3 nucleotides are TGTGCCAGTAGCCCAGACAGGAGCCTCTATGGCTACACCTTC. Its protein is CASSPDRSLYGYTF. Variable domain in full (rest from reference TRBV19 and TRBJ1-2): DGGITQSPKYLFRKEGQNVTLSCEQNLNHDAMYWYRQDPGQGLRLIYYSQIVNDFQKGDIAEGYSVSREKKESFPLTVTSAQKNPTAFYLCASSPDRSLYGYTFGSGTRLTVV.

The chain couples TRBV15 to TRBJ1-2; D is perhaps TRBD1 (6 bases). The CDR3 runs to 17 residues. Germline-derived CDR1 and CDR2 are LNHNV and YYDKDF (reference sequence). The ends were cut back, 4 bases at V and 6 bases at J, with 24 bases in the middle. DNA for the CDR3: TGTGCCACCAGCACCAAGACAGGAATTGGCGCGAGTGATGGCTACACCTTC. This gives the protein CATSTKTGIGASDGYTF.

The chain employs TRBV5-4 and TRBJ2-7; the match to TRBD2 covers 13 bases. V was clipped by 0 bases and J by 2 bases; unmatched bases: 5. The CDR3 is 17 residues long. Germline-derived CDR1 and CDR2 are SGHNT and YYREEE (reference sequence). CDR3 bases: TGTGCCAGCAGCTTGGCGGGACTAGCGGGGTCAGCCTACGAGCAGTACTTC. As protein: CASSLAGLAGSAYEQYF.

The J gene is TRBJ2-1, the V gene TRBV24-1; the match to TRBD1 covers 9 bases. From germline, CDR1 is KGHDR and CDR2 SFDVKD. The length of the CDR3 is 17 residues. With 3 bases clipped from V and 5 bases from J, the junction kept 10 bases outside the gene matches. The CDR3 bases are TGTGCCACCAGTGATAGTGGACAGGGGCCCAGAGACAATGAGCAGTTCTTC. Its translation is CATSDSGQGPRDNEQFF.

This clonotype was counted only a few times. This chain's CDR3 is CSVDAASNYNEQFF. DNA of the CDR3: TGCAGCGTTGATGCAGCTTCAAACTACAATGAGCAGTTCTTC. The chain uses TRBV29-1 and TRBJ2-1; D gene uncertain. The length of the CDR3 is 14 residues. From germline, CDR1 is SQVTM and CDR2 ANQGSEA. Trimming pared 3 bases from V and 3 bases from J, leaving 12 bases between.

In this sample, this clonotype turned up many times. V usage is TRBV10-3 and J usage is TRBJ2-7; D may correspond to TRBD1 or TRBD2 (6 bases each). Per germline, CDR1 ENHRY and CDR2 SYGVKD. This CDR3 contains 15 residues. Trimming cost V 0 bases and J 4 bases, with 13 bases left between them. The CDR3 DNA reads TGTGCCATCAGTGAGTCGGGGGGCAGGGAATACGAGCAGTACTTC. Residues: CAISESGGREYEQYF.

In this sample, this clonotype turned up a few times. The V gene is TRBV6-4, the J gene TRBJ2-3; D is possibly TRBD2 (6 bases). This CDR3 has 16 residues. The ends were cut back, 3 bases at V and 1 base at J, with 14 bases in the middle. Looked up from germline, CDR1 is MRHNA and CDR2 is SNTAGT. In nucleotides, the CDR3 is TGTGCCAGCAGTGAATCGGTAGCGGAGGGCACAGATACGCAGTATTTT. Its protein product is CASSESVAEGTDTQYF.

J is TRBJ2-7 and V is TRBV20-1; D is unclear. This CDR3 has 11 amino acids. Germline V gene data show CDR1 as DFQATT and CDR2 as SNEGSKA (reference sequence). Trimming took 7 bases from V and 0 from J, leaving 7 bases between them. CDR3 nucleotides: TGCAGTGTCGGCACCTCCTACGAGCAGTACTTC. Protein sequence: CSVGTSYEQYF.

A remark on this clonotype: Its ends do not fully match the called genes, so a read error is possible. V and J are TRBV7-3 and TRBJ2-7; TRBD2 is a possible D gene (6 bases). This CDR3 has 12 residues. CDR1 is SGHTA, CDR2 FQGTGA, per germline. The CDR3 loop is CASTLSGVEQYF. Written as DNA, the CDR3 is TGCGCCAGCACCCTCTCGGGGGTCGAGCAGTACTTC. Full variable domain (outside the CDR3, taken from reference TRBV7-3 and TRBJ2-7): GAGVSQTPSNKVTEKGKYVELRCDPISGHTALYWYRQSLGQGPEFLIYFQGTGAADDSGLPNDRFFAVRPEGSVSTLKIQRTERGDSAVYLCASTLSGVEQYFGPGTRLTVT.